This TCR beta chain originates from a study of radiotherapy plus CTLA-4 blockade in lung cancer. Study-level findings and limits: The authors reported that early blood T cell clone dynamics, with interferon-beta, best predicted response.

Those patients who had chemo-refractory metastatic non-small-cell lung cancer were given focal radiation along with CTLA-4 blockade through ipilimumab. In its sample, this clone was seen once. Its antigen is not identified. Libraries were prepared by immunoSEQ multiplex PCR; TCRdb keeps only in-frame clonotypes and omits some of them. The top ten hold approximately 15% of the sample, which has about 70,000 clones, roughly three quarters seen once. Trimming at V came to 1 base and at J to 6 bases, leaving 7 bases not matched to a gene. The CDR3 contains 15 residues. The germline gives CDR1 LNHNV, CDR2 YYDKDF (reference sequence).

The specimen comprised peripheral blood, sampled from a patient treated with radiotherapy plus ipilimumab. The receptor's source is a human donor with non-small cell lung cancer whose response to radiotherapy plus ipilimumab could not be evaluated. Some clones in this sample may be carry-over from other donors' samples. The gene calls are TRBV15 and TRBJ2-3; TRBD2 matches 7 bases. CDR3 in DNA: TGTGCCACCAGCAGAGGAGGACTGCGGGAGGATACGCAGTATTTT. Amino acids: CATSRGGLREDTQYF.